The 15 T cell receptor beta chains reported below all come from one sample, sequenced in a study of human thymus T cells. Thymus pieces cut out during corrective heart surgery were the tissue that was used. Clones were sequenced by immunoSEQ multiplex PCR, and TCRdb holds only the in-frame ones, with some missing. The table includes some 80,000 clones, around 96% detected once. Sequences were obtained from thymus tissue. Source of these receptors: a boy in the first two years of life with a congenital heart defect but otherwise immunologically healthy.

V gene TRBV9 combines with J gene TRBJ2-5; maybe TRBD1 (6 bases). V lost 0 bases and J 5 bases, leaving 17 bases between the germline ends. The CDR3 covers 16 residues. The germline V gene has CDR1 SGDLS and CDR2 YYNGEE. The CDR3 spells CASSVAVGHVQETQYF. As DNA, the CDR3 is TGTGCCAGCAGCGTAGCTGTGGGACACGTGCAGGAGACCCAGTACTTC. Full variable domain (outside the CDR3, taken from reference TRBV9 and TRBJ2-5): DSGVTQTPKHLITATGQRVTLRCSPRSGDLSVYWYQQSLDQGLQFLIQYYNGEERAKGNILERFSAQQFPDLHSELNLSSLELGDSALYFCASSVAVGHVQETQYFGPGTRLLVL.

The CDR3 DNA sequence: TGTGCCAGCAGTGAAGCTAGCGGGAGGGCGGGTGAGCAGTACTTC. This gives the protein CASSEASGRAGEQYF. This sequence joins TRBV2 and TRBJ2-7; 11 nucleotides align to TRBD2. Germline V gene lookup returns CDR1 SNHLY and CDR2 FYNNEI. The CDR3 is made up of 15 amino acids. V lost 0 bases and J lost 7; bases outside the gene matches: 5.

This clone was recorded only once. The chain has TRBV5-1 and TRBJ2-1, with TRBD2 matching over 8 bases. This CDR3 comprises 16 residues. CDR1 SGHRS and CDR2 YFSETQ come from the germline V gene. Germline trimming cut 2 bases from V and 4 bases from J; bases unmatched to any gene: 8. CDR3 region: CASSFKKRGPYNEQFF. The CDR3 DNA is TGCGCCAGCAGCTTTAAGAAGCGGGGGCCGTACAATGAGCAGTTCTTC.

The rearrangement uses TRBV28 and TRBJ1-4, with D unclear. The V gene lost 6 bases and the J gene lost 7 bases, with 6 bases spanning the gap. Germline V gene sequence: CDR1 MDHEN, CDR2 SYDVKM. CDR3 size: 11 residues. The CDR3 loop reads CASRYSEKLFF. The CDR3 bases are TGTGCCAGCAGATATTCTGAAAAACTGTTTTTT.

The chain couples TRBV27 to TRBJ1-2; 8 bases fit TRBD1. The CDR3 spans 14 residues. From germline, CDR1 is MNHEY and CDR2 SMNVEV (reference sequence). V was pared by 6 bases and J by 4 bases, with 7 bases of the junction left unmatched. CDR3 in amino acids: CASSWDRRGYGYTF. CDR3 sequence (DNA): TGTGCCAGCAGCTGGGACAGGAGGGGCTATGGCTACACCTTC.

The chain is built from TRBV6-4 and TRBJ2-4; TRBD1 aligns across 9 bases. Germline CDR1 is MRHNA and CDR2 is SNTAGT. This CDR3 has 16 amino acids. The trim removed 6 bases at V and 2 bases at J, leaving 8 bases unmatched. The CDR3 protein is CASSPGTGNSKNIQYF. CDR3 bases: TGTGCCAGCAGCCCCGGGACAGGGAATTCCAAAAACATTCAGTACTTC.

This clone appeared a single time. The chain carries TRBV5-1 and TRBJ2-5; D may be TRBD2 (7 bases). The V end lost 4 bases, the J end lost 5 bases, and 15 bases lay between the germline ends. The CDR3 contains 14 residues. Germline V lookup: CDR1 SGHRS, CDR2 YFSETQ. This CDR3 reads CASSGGGPGETQYF. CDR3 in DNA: TGCGCCAGCAGCGGCGGGGGCCCCGGTGAGACCCAGTACTTC.

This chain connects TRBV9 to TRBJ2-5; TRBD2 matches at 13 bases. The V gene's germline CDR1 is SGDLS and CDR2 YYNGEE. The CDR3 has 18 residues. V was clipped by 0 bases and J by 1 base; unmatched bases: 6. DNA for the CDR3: TGTGCCAGCAGCGTAGGTTCACTAGCGGGGGGGCCCCAAGAGACCCAGTACTTC. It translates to CASSVGSLAGGPQETQYF.

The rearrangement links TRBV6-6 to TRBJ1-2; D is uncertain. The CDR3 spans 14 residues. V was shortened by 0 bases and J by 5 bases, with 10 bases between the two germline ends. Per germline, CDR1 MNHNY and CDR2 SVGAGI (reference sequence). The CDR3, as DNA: TGTGCCAGCAGTTACTCGAGGACGGATTATGGCTACACCTTC. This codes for CASSYSRTDYGYTF.

CDR3 region: CASSLYTPRRDNTEAFF. For the CDR3, the DNA is TGTGCCAGCAGTTTATATACCCCGCGCCGGGACAACACTGAAGCTTTCTTT. This chain uses TRBV27 with TRBJ1-1, with a tentative D call TRBD1 (5 bases). V was cut by 1 base and J by 2 bases, with 17 bases left in between. This CDR3 has 17 residues. The germline gives CDR1 MNHEY, CDR2 SMNVEV (reference sequence).

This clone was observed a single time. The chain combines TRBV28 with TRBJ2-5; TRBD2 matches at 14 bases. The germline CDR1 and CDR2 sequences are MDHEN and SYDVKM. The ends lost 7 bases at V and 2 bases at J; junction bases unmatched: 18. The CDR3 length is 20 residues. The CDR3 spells CASTVRIGTSGRVTQETQYF. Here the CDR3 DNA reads TGTGCCAGCACGGTGCGTATTGGGACTAGCGGGAGAGTAACGCAAGAGACCCAGTACTTC.

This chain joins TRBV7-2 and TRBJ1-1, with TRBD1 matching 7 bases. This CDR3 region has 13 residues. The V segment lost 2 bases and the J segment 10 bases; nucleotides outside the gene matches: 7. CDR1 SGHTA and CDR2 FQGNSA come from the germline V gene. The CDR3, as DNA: TGTGCCAGCAGCTTATTATCTAACAGGGGAGCTTTCTTT. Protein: CASSLLSNRGAFF.

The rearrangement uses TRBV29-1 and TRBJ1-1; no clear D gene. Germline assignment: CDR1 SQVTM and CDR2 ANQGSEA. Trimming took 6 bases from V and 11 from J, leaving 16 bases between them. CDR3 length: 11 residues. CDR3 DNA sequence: TGCAGCGTCCCCGTTATCTTCTTGGCTTTCTTT. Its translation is CSVPVIFLAFF.

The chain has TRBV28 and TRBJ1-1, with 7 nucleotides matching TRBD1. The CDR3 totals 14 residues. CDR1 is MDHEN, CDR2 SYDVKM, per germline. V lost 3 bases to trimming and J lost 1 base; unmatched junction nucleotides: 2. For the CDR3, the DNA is TGTGCCAGCAGTTTGTGGGACAGGAACACTGAAGCTTTCTTT. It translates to CASSLWDRNTEAFF.

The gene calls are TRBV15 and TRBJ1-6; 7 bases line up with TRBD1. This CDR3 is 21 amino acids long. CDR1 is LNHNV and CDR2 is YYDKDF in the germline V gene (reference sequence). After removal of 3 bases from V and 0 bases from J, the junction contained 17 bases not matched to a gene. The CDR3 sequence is CATSSDRDQGAESSYNSPLHF. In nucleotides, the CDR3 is TGTGCCACCAGCAGCGACAGGGACCAAGGGGCCGAAAGCTCCTATAATTCACCCCTCCACTTT.